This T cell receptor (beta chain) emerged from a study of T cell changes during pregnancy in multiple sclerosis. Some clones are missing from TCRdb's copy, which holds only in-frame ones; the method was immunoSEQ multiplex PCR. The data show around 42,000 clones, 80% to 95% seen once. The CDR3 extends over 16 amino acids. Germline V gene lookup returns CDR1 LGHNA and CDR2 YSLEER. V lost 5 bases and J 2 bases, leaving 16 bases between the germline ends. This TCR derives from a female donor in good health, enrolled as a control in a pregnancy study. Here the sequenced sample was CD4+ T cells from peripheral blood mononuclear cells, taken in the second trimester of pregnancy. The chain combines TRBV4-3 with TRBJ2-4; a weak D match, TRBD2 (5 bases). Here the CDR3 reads CASSKRGYSSKNIQYF. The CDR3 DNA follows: TGCGCCAGCAGCAAGAGAGGGTACAGTTCCAAAAACATTCAGTACTTC.